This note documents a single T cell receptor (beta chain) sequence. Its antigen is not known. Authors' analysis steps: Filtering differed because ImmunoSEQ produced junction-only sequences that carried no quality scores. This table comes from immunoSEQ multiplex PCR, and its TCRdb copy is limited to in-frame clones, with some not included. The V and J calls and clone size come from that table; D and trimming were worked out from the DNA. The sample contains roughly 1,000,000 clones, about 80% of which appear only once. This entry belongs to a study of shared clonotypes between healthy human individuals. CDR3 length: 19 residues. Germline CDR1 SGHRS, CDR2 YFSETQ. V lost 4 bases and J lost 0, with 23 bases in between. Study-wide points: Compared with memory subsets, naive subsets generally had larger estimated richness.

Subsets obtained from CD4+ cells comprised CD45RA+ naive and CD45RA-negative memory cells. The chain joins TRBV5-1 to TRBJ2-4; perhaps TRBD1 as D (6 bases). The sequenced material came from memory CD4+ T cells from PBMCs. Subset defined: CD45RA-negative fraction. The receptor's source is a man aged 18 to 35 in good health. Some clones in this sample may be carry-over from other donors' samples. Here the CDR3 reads CASSPTPGVRTLAKNIQYF. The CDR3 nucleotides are TGCGCCAGCAGCCCAACGCCAGGGGTACGCACCCTAGCCAAAAACATTCAGTACTTC.